This T cell receptor (beta chain) was captured in a study of cytomegalovirus exposure and HLA in healthy donors. Whole-study findings and limits: The study assumed roughly uniform donor sequencing depth for presence/absence analyses. Analyzed later, most CMV-associated TCR beta chains appeared HLA-restricted. A previous analysis found most TCR beta V segments productive roughly 87% or roughly 30% of the time.

V was cut by 0 bases and J by 2 bases, with 8 bases left in between. The CDR3 sequence is 15 residues long. The V gene's germline CDR1 is SGHRS and CDR2 YFSETQ. A word on this clone: Its antigen remains unidentified.

PCR amplification relied on 60 Vbeta primers (plus 13 Jbeta primers). Per the original data handling: It was a later analysis that counted about 80 million unique TCR beta chains, of which about 10 million were shared. Sequenced by immunoSEQ multiplex PCR; TCRdb stores in-frame clones only, minus some. V, J and clone size derive from that table, while D and trimming were established from the DNA sequence. Among roughly 100,000 clones, under 80% were seen once, and the ten largest hold over 9%. The receptor's source is a woman younger than 30 in good health and CMV-seropositive. The genes are TRBV5-1 and TRBJ2-2, with a possible D match to TRBD2 (6 bases). The sample taken for sequencing was PBMCs. The CDR3 loop reads CASSLAGGNTGELFF. The CDR3 DNA reads TGCGCCAGCAGCTTGGCCGGGGGTAACACCGGGGAGCTGTTTTTT. The full variable domain, in which reference TRBV5-1 and TRBJ2-2 provide the parts outside the CDR3, is KAGVTQTPRYLIKTRGQQVTLSCSPISGHRSVSWYQQTPGQGLQFLFEYFSETQRNKGNFPGRFSGRQFSNSRSEMNVSTLELGDSALYLCASSLAGGNTGELFFGEGSRLTVL.